Below, 12 T cell receptor beta chains from the same sample are listed, as sequenced in a study of cytomegalovirus exposure and HLA in healthy donors. The primer mix had 60 Vbeta and 13 Jbeta primers. TCRdb keeps only in-frame clones here, not all; method: immunoSEQ multiplex PCR. Of about 140,000 clones in the sample, approximately 80% were seen once. What was sequenced was PBMCs. These receptors all come from a male donor in good health and CMV-seronegative.

The chain has TRBV28 and TRBJ1-1; 7 bases agree with TRBD1. Unmatched junction bases numbered 10, after V lost 5 bases and J lost 7 bases. Germline loops: CDR1 MDHEN, CDR2 SYDVKM. This CDR3 contains 14 residues. The CDR3 coding sequence is TGTGCCAGCAGTATCGGGACAGTCTTGCGTGAAGCTTTCTTT. It specifies CASSIGTVLREAFF. Variable domain in full (rest from reference TRBV28 and TRBJ1-1): DVKVTQSSRYLVKRTGEKVFLECVQDMDHENMFWYRQDPGLGLRLIYFSYDVKMKEKGDIPEGYSVSREKKERFSLILESASTNQTSMYLCASSIGTVLREAFFGQGTRLTVV.

The chain links TRBV5-6 to TRBJ2-7; the match to TRBD1 covers 8 bases. Germline CDR1 is SGHDT and CDR2 is YYEEEE. Trimming took 3 bases from V and 6 from J; bases not matched to a gene: 17. The CDR3 spans 17 residues. The CDR3 bases are TGTGCCAGCAGCTCACTGCCCTCTACTGGACAGGGACGCGAGCAGTACTTC. Translated, it gives CASSSLPSTGQGREQYF.

The rearrangement uses TRBV9 and TRBJ2-5; D gene unclear. The germline CDR1 and CDR2 sequences are SGDLS and YYNGEE. With 0 bases removed from V and 1 base from J, the gap between germline ends came to 13 bases. The CDR3 spans 16 residues. The CDR3 nucleotides are TGTGCCAGCAGCGTAGGAGAAAGACTCTTCCAAGAGACCCAGTACTTC. Translating it yields CASSVGERLFQETQYF.

This clone was detected only a few times. J is TRBJ2-7 and V is TRBV5-6, with 12 positions matching TRBD2. In germline, CDR1 is SGHDT, CDR2 YYEEEE. V trimming: 4 bases; J trimming: 2 bases; junction bases outside the gene matches: 4. The CDR3 has 15 amino acids. The CDR3 region is CASSQLAGGTYEQYF. The CDR3, as DNA: TGTGCCAGCAGCCAACTAGCGGGGGGTACCTACGAGCAGTACTTC. Based on the CDR3 plus reference TRBV5-6 and TRBJ2-7, the full variable domain is DAGVTQSPTHLIKTRGQQVTLRCSPKSGHDTVSWYQQALGQGPQFIFQYYEEEERQRGNFPDRFSGHQFPNYSSELNVNALLLGDSALYLCASSQLAGGTYEQYFGPGTRLTVT.

This chain joins TRBV5-4 and TRBJ2-1; 9 nucleotides match TRBD1. This CDR3 has 15 residues. CDR1 SGHNT and CDR2 YYREEE come from the germline V gene (reference sequence). V trimming: 1 base; J trimming: 8 bases; junction bases outside the gene matches: 7. Here the CDR3 DNA reads TGTGCCAGCAGCTTGACCGGGACAGGGATCCATGAGCAGTTCTTC. This sequence encodes CASSLTGTGIHEQFF. Using reference TRBV5-4 and TRBJ2-1 for the parts outside the CDR3, the full variable domain is ETGVTQSPTHLIKTRGQQVTLRCSSQSGHNTVSWYQQALGQGPQFIFQYYREEENGRGNFPPRFSGLQFPNYSSELNVNALELDDSALYLCASSLTGTGIHEQFFGPGTRLTVL.

The chain recombines TRBV6-5 with TRBJ1-2; D possibly corresponds to TRBD1 (6 bases). The CDR3 has 13 residues. Germline-derived CDR1 and CDR2 are MNHEY and SVGAGI. V was clipped by 7 bases and J by 4 bases, with 13 bases between them. As DNA, the CDR3 is TGTGCCAGCAAAAACACAGGGACCTATGGCTACACCTTC. Amino acid sequence: CASKNTGTYGYTF.

This rearrangement joins TRBV19 to TRBJ1-2, with 7 bases lining up with TRBD1. The germline V gene has CDR1 LNHDA and CDR2 SQIVND (reference sequence). V shed 7 bases, J shed 4 bases, and the junction held 12 bases outside the gene matches. CDR3 length equals 15 residues. The CDR3 here is CASTTGANPSYGYTF. CDR3 in DNA: TGTGCCAGTACAACAGGGGCAAATCCTTCCTATGGCTACACCTTC.

This chain links TRBV19 with TRBJ2-3; TRBD1 aligns across 9 bases. The CDR3 runs to 14 residues. The V segment lost 10 bases and the J segment 5 bases; nucleotides outside the gene matches: 10. The V gene's germline CDR1 is LNHDA and CDR2 SQIVND (reference sequence). This CDR3 reads CATRTGAAQDTQYF. As DNA, the CDR3 is TGTGCCACCAGGACAGGGGCCGCACAAGATACGCAGTATTTT.

This clone was observed a few times. The V and J genes are TRBV6-4 and TRBJ2-1, with 8 positions matching TRBD2. Germline values: CDR1 MRHNA, CDR2 SNTAGT. The CDR3 runs to 15 residues. V trimming: 0 bases; J trimming: 2 bases; junction bases outside the gene matches: 0. The CDR3: CASSDSAGAYNEQFF. CDR3 coding DNA: TGTGCCAGCAGTGACTCAGCGGGGGCCTACAATGAGCAGTTCTTC.

The V and J genes are TRBV29-1 and TRBJ2-3; TRBD2 agrees at 14 bases. From germline, CDR1 is SQVTM and CDR2 ANQGSEA. CDR3 length: 15 residues. V was pared by 7 bases and J by 2 bases, with 5 bases of the junction left unmatched. The CDR3 coding sequence is TGCAGCGCTGGGACTAGCGGGGGTTACACAGATACGCAGTATTTT. Translation: CSAGTSGGYTDTQYF.

The J gene is TRBJ2-1, the V gene TRBV25-1; tentative D call: TRBD1 (6 bases). The length of the CDR3 is 15 residues. V gave up 4 bases and J gave up 5 bases, with 15 bases separating them. CDR1 and CDR2 (germline): MGHDK, SYGVNS. DNA of the CDR3: TGTGCCAGCAGTGTTATCGAGGGGGTGAACAATGAGCAGTTCTTC. It codes for CASSVIEGVNNEQFF. The variable domain in full, completed from reference TRBV25-1 and TRBJ2-1, reads EADIYQTPRYLVIGTGKKITLECSQTMGHDKMYWYQQDPGMELHLIHYSYGVNSTEKGDLSSESTVSRIRTEHFPLTLESARPSHTSQYLCASSVIEGVNNEQFFGPGTRLTVL.

This chain connects TRBV7-9 to TRBJ2-7; 9 bases line up with TRBD1. CDR3 size: 14 residues. Germline trimming cut 5 bases from V and 3 bases from J; bases unmatched to any gene: 5. The V gene's germline CDR1 is SEHNR and CDR2 FQNEAQ (reference sequence). This CDR3 is CASSDRDRDYEQYF. For the CDR3, the DNA is TGTGCCAGCAGCGACCGGGACAGGGACTACGAGCAGTACTTC.